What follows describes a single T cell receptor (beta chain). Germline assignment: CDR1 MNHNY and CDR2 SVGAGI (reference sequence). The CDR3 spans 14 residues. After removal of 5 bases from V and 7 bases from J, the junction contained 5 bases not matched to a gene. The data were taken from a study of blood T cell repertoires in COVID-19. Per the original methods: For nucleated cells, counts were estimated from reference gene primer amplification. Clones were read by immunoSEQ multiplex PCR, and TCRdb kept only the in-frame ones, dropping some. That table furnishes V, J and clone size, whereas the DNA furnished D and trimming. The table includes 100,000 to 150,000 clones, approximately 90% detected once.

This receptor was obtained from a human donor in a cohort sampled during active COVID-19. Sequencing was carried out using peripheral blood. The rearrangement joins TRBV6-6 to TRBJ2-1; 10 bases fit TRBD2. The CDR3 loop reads CASSLSGGWNEQFF. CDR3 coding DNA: TGTGCCAGCAGTCTTAGCGGGGGGTGGAATGAGCAGTTCTTC.